A single sample gave rise to the 16 T cell receptor beta chains below, sequenced in a study of beta chain features in type 1 diabetes. The sequenced template was cDNA made from the entire isolated RNA. Here immunoSEQ multiplex PCR was the method, and the copy in TCRdb shows in-frame clones only, minus some. The repertoire holds about 150,000 clones, less than 15% seen once, with approximately 1.3% in the top ten. No antigen is known for these receptors. Points from the study as a whole: In all four CD4+ subsets, TCRB CDR3 length was significantly, moderately reduced in type 1 diabetes.

Sequenced material: central memory CD4+ T cells from blood. The receptors originated from a man aged 18 to 30 with type 1 diabetes.

The CDR3 reads CASRGATDNHGADTQYF. The CDR3 DNA sequence: TGTGCCAGCAGAGGAGCAACAGACAATCACGGAGCAGATACGCAGTATTTT. The V call is TRBV2, the J call TRBJ2-3; D remains unclear. V was trimmed by 6 bases and J by 4 bases, leaving 23 bases between them. The CDR3 has 17 amino acids. Germline V gene data show CDR1 as SNHLY and CDR2 as FYNNEI.

There are a few counts of this clone. The gene calls are TRBV16 and TRBJ1-5; a possible D gene is TRBD1 (5 bases). Per the germline V gene, CDR1 is KGHSY and CDR2 is FQNENV. The V end lost 0 bases, the J end lost 2 bases, and 8 bases lay between the germline ends. CDR3 length: 15 residues. The CDR3 loop reads CASSQSQGGNQPQHF. The CDR3 bases are TGTGCCAGCAGCCAATCTCAGGGTGGCAATCAGCCCCAGCATTTT.

This sequence joins TRBV5-6 and TRBJ1-2, with D possibly TRBD1 on 6 matching bases. Germline assignment: CDR1 SGHDT and CDR2 YYEEEE. The CDR3 length is 15 residues. Trimming removed 1 base from V and 4 bases from J, with 14 bases in between. In DNA form, the CDR3 reads TGTGCCAGCAGCTTGAGGACAGCGTCCTTCTATGGCTACACCTTC. This codes for CASSLRTASFYGYTF.

This rearrangement joins TRBV7-9 to TRBJ1-5; 7 bases match TRBD1. This CDR3 region has 13 residues. Germline CDR1 is SEHNR and CDR2 is FQNEAQ (reference sequence). V trimming: 6 bases; J trimming: 4 bases; junction bases outside the gene matches: 3. The CDR3 region is CASSPQGNQPQHF. The CDR3 DNA sequence: TGTGCCAGCAGTCCACAGGGGAATCAGCCCCAGCATTTT.

This clone was found a few times. One base away lies a much larger clone, so this may be a sequencing read error. The CDR3 reads CASSHQGTSGGAVYEQYF. CDR3 bases: TGCGCCAGCAGCCACCAGGGGACTAGCGGGGGGGCCGTCTACGAGCAGTACTTC. The chain joins TRBV4-1 to TRBJ2-7; 16 bases map to TRBD2. The germline V gene has CDR1 MGHRA and CDR2 YSYEKL. The CDR3 is made up of 18 amino acids. V shed 3 bases, J shed 3 bases, and the junction held 8 bases outside the gene matches.

The chain has TRBV5-1 and TRBJ2-7; D uncertain. CDR1 is SGHRS and CDR2 is YFSETQ in the germline V gene. The CDR3 extends over 12 amino acids. Deletions cut 0 bases from V and 3 bases from J, with 4 bases between. The CDR3 nucleotides are TGCGCCAGCAGCTTGGTCGGCTACGAGCAGTACTTC. Its translation: CASSLVGYEQYF.

This sequence joins TRBV9 and TRBJ2-6; D tentatively reads TRBD1 or TRBD2 (5 bases each). This CDR3 is built from 17 residues. Trimming stripped 0 bases from V and 5 bases from J, with 15 bases between. The germline V gene encodes CDR1 SGDLS and CDR2 YYNGEE. This chain's CDR3 is CASSVGDGMVWANVLTF. CDR3 coding DNA: TGTGCCAGCAGCGTAGGGGACGGTATGGTCTGGGCCAACGTCCTGACTTTC.

The gene calls are TRBV27 and TRBJ2-1, with D perhaps TRBD1 (7 bases). Germline loops: CDR1 MNHEY, CDR2 SMNVEV (reference sequence). There are 15 residues in the CDR3. The germline V and J ends were trimmed by 6 bases and 4 bases, with 16 bases remaining between them. The CDR3, as DNA: TGTGCCAGCAGGACGTGGAGGGGGCAATACAATGAGCAGTTCTTC. It is translated as CASRTWRGQYNEQFF.

The rearrangement links TRBV9 to TRBJ1-1; 8 bases are shared with TRBD1. The CDR3 has 15 residues. V was pared by 0 bases and J by 4 bases, with 5 bases of the junction left unmatched. Per germline, CDR1 SGDLS and CDR2 YYNGEE. CDR3 sequence reads: CASSVGGQGGTEAFF. The CDR3 bases are TGTGCCAGCAGCGTAGGAGGACAGGGCGGCACTGAAGCTTTCTTT.

The chain carries TRBV30 and TRBJ1-2, with D unresolved. V was clipped by 4 bases and J by 9 bases, with 18 bases between them. The germline CDR1 and CDR2 sequences are GTSNPN and SVGIG (reference sequence). The CDR3 has 13 residues. CDR3 region: CAWTRPWGESYTF. CDR3 coding DNA: TGTGCCTGGACACGTCCGTGGGGAGAGAGCTACACCTTC.

This clone was counted between two and nine times. The chain combines TRBV11-2 with TRBJ1-1; 7 nucleotides line up with TRBD1. V dropped 6 bases and J dropped 4; count of bases not matched to a gene: 8. The CDR3 length is 14 residues. Germline CDR1 is SGHAT and CDR2 is FQNNGV. CDR3 bases: TGTGCCAGCAGTGGACAGGCCCAGAGCACTGAAGCTTTCTTT. Its protein product is CASSGQAQSTEAFF.

This clone was observed a handful of times. V gene TRBV18 combines with J gene TRBJ2-7; possibly TRBD1 for D (6 bases). This CDR3 is built from 14 residues. CDR1 is KGHSH, CDR2 LQKENI, per germline. The V end was cut by 3 bases, the J end by 2 bases, with 11 bases between. Written as DNA, the CDR3 is TGTGCCAGCTCACCTCAGAGGGACACCTACGAGCAGTACTTC. Its protein is CASSPQRDTYEQYF.

This clone was seen a few times. V and J are TRBV25-1 and TRBJ1-6; maybe TRBD1 (5 bases). The V end lost 7 bases, the J end lost 6 bases, and 10 bases lay between the germline ends. This CDR3 spans 13 amino acids. Germline assignment: CDR1 MGHDK and CDR2 SYGVNS. As DNA, the CDR3 is TGTGCCAGCATCCCGGGACCTAATTCACCCCTCCACTTT. Translating gives CASIPGPNSPLHF.

This chain joins TRBV7-9 and TRBJ1-6; unclear D gene. Germline CDR1 reads SEHNR; CDR2 reads FQNEAQ (reference sequence). Between the trimmed V and J ends, which lost 6 bases and 0 bases, there was a span of 3 bases. The CDR3 consists of 13 residues. As DNA, the CDR3 is TGTGCCAGCAGGAGCTCCTATAATTCACCCCTCCACTTT. It yields the protein CASRSSYNSPLHF.

The rearrangement joins TRBV6-5 to TRBJ2-7, with D possibly matching TRBD2 (5 bases). Germline CDR1 MNHEY, CDR2 SVGAGI. Trimming removed 3 bases from V and 2 bases from J, with 17 bases in between. The CDR3 runs 16 residues. CDR3 in amino acids: CASSYHLGLSAYEQYF. CDR3 nucleotide sequence: TGTGCCAGCAGTTATCACCTTGGACTGTCGGCCTACGAGCAGTACTTC.

V is TRBV25-1 and J is TRBJ2-7; no reliable D call. The CDR3 has 10 amino acids. The germline gives CDR1 MGHDK, CDR2 SYGVNS. V was shortened by 10 bases and J by 3 bases, with 7 bases between the two germline ends. CDR3 bases: TGTGCCACCACCGTCTACGAGCAGTACTTC. Translated: CATTVYEQYF.